This T cell receptor beta chain was sequenced in a study of metastatic and nonmetastatic thyroid tumors. The study, taken as a whole, reports: Versus benign nodules, malignant thyroid tumors reportedly had significantly higher TCR beta diversity, in blood and tumor.

Nobody among the patients had been given any treatment before thyroid surgery. TCRdb reassembled clones from the PCR reads with MiXCR. The sample contains roughly 20,000 clones, just over 35% of which appear only once. About this clone itself: Its antigen remains unidentified.

Trimming cost V 3 bases and J 0 bases, with 9 bases left between them. This CDR3 comprises 14 residues. Germline CDR1 is LNHNV and CDR2 is YYDKDF (reference sequence). V and J are TRBV15 and TRBJ2-7; no definite D call. Sequenced sample: tumor tissue. This receptor was identified in a female donor with papillary thyroid cancer or a benign thyroid nodule (not recorded which). Some clones in this sample may be carry-over from other donors' samples. The CDR3 nucleotides read TGTGCCACCAGCAGCACCGCCGCCTCCTACGAGCAGTACTTC. The encoded protein is CATSSTAASYEQYF.